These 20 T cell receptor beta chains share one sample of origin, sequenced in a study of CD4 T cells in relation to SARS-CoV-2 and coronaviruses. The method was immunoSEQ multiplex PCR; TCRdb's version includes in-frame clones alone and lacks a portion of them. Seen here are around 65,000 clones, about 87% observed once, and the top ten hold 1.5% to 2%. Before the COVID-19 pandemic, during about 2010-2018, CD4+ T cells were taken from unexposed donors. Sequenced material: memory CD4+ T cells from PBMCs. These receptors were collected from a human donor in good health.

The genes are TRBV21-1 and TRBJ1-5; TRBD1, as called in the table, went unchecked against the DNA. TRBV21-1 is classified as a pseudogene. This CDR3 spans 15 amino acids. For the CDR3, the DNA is TGTGCCAGCAATCCAACAGGGACCCGCGGTCAGCCCCAGCATTTT. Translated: CASNPTGTRGQPQHF.

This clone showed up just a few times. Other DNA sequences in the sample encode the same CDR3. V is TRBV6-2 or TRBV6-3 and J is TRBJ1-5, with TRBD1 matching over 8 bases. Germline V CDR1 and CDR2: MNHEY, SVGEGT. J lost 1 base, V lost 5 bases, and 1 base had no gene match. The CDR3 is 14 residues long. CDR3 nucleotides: TGTGCCAGCAGTCGACAGGGGAGCAATCAGCCCCAGCATTTT. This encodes CASSRQGSNQPQHF.

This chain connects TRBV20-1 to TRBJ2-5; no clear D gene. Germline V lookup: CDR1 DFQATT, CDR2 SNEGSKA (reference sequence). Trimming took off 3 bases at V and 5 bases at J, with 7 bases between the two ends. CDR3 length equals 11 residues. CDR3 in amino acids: CSARGVETQYF. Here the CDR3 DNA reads TGCAGTGCTAGGGGCGTGGAGACCCAGTACTTC.

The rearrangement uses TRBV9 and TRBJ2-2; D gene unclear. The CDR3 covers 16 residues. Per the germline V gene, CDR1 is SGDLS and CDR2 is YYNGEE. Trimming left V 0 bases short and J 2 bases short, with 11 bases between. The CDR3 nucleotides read TGTGCCAGCAGCGTAGGACCATTCGATAACACCGGGGAGCTGTTTTTT. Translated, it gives CASSVGPFDNTGELFF.

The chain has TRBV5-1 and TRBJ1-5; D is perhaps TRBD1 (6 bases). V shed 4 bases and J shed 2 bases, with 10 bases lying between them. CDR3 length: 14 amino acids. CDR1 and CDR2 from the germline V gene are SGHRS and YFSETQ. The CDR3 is CASSPAGGNQPQHF. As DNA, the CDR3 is TGCGCCAGCAGCCCAGCAGGGGGCAATCAGCCCCAGCATTTT.

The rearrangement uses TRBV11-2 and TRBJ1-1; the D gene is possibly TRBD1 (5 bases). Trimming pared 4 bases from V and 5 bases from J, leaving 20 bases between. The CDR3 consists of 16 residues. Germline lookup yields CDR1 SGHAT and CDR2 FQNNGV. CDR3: CASSWRGAVGRTEAFF. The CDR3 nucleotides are TGTGCCAGCAGCTGGCGCGGGGCGGTGGGTAGGACTGAAGCTTTCTTT.

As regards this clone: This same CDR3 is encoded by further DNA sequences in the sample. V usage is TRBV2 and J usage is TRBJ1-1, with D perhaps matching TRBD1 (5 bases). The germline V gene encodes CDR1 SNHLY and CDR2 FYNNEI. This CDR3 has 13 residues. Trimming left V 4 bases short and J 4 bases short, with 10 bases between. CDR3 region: CASSGTGGTEAFF. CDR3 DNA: TGTGCCAGCAGTGGGACCGGGGGCACTGAAGCTTTCTTT. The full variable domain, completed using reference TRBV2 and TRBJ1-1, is EPEVTQTPSHQVTQMGQEVILRCVPISNHLYFYWYRQILGQKVEFLVSFYNNEISEKSEIFDDQFSVERPDGSNFTLKIRSTKLEDSAMYFCASSGTGGTEAFFGQGTRLTVV.

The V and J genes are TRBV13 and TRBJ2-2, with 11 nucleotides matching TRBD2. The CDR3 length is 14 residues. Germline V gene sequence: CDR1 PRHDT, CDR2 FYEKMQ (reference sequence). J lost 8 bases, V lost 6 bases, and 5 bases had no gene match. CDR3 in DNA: TGTGCCAGCAGGCCTACTAGCGGGAGAGGGGAGCTGTTTTTT. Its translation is CASRPTSGRGELFF.

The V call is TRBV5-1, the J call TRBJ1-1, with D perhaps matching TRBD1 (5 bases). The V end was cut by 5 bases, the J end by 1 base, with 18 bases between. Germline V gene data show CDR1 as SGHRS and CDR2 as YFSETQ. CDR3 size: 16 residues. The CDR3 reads CASSIPSGTANTEAFF. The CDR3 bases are TGCGCCAGCAGTATCCCGTCCGGGACGGCGAACACTGAAGCTTTCTTT.

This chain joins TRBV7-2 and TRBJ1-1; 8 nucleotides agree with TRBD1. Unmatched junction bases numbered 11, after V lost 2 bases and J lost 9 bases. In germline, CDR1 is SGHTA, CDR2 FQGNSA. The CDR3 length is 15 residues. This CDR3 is CASSLNPGQELKAFF. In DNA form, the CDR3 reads TGTGCCAGCAGCTTAAACCCGGGACAGGAGTTGAAAGCTTTCTTT.

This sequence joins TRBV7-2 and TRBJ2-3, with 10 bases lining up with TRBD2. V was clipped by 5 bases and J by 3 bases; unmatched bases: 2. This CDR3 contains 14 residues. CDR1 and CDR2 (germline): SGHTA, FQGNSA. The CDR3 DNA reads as TGTGCCAGCAGCGCTAGCGGGAGAACAGATACGCAGTATTTT. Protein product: CASSASGRTDTQYF.

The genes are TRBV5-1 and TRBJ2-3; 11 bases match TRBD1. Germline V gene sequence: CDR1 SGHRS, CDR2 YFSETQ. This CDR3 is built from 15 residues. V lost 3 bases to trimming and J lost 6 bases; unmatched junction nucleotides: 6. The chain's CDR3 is CASSSGTGGMDTQYF. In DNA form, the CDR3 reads TGCGCCAGCAGCTCCGGGACAGGGGGAATGGATACGCAGTATTTT.

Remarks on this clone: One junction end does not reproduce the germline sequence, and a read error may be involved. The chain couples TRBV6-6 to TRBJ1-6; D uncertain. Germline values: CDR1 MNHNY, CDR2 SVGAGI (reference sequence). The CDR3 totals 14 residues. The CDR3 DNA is TGTGCCAGCAGATACTTGACCTATAATTCACCCCTCCACTTT. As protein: CASRYLTYNSPLHF.

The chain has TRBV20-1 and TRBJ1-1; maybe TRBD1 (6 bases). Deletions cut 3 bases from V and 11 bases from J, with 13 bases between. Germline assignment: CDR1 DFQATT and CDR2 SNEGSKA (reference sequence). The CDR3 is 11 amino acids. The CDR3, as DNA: TGCAGTGCTAGCATTTTAGGGGGTGCTTTCTTT. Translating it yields CSASILGGAFF.

The CDR3 sequence: CASSQNYGTAVTDTQYF. CDR3 in DNA: TGCGCCAGCAGCCAAAACTACGGGACGGCCGTTACAGATACGCAGTATTTT. The gene calls are TRBV4-1 and TRBJ2-3, with D perhaps assigned TRBD1 or TRBD2 (5 bases each). The length of the CDR3 is 17 residues. CDR1 is MGHRA, CDR2 YSYEKL, per germline. V shed 2 bases and J shed 3 bases, with 18 bases lying between them.

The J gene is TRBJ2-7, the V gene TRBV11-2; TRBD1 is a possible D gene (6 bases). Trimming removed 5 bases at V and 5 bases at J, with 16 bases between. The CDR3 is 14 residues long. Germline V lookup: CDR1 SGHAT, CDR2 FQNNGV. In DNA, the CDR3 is TGTGCCAGCAGCCCCATGAACACAGGGAACGAGCAGTACTTC. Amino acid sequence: CASSPMNTGNEQYF.

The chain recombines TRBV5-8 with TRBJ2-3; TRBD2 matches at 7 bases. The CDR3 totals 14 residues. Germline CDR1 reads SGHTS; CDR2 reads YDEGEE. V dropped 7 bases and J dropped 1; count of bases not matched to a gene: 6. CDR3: CASDWGRGTDTQYF. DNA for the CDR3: TGTGCCAGCGACTGGGGGAGGGGCACAGATACGCAGTATTTT.

The CDR3 nucleotides read TGTGCCAGCAGCCAACGGACTAGCGGGGTCCCCACAGATACGCAGTATTTT. This codes for CASSQRTSGVPTDTQYF. The V and J genes are TRBV4-2 and TRBJ2-3; 12 bases are a match to TRBD2. The V segment lost 2 bases and the J segment 2 bases; nucleotides outside the gene matches: 5. The CDR3 loop spans 17 amino acids. CDR1 is LGHNA and CDR2 is YNFKEQ in the germline V gene.

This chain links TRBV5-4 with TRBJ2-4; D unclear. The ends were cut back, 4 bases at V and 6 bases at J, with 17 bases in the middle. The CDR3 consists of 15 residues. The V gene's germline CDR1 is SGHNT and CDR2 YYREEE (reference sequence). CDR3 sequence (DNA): TGTGCCAGCAGCCAAAGTCCGACTCCGGGAAACATTCAGTACTTC. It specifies CASSQSPTPGNIQYF.

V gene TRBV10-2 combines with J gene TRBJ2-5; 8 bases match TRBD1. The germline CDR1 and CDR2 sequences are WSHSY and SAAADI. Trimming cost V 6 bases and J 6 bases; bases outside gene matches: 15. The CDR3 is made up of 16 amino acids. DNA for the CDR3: TGCGCCAGCAGCCTAGGGAGGCAGGGGACAGGACAGACCCAGTACTTC. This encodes CASSLGRQGTGQTQYF.